This T cell receptor (beta chain) comes out of a study of cytomegalovirus exposure and HLA in healthy donors. This PCR relied on a set of 60 Vbeta primers and 13 Jbeta primers. The protocol was immunoSEQ multiplex PCR, while the TCRdb copy is restricted to in-frame clones and leaves out a portion. The table lists 150,000 to 200,000 clones, approximately 78% of them singletons. Findings and caveats of the study: Most TCR beta V segments were productive about 87% or about 30% of the time in an earlier analysis. In most subjects, TCR beta sequences reportedly gave accurate predictions of HLA-A and HLA-B alleles.

As to this clone: No antigen is known for it.

The sample was PBMCs. The receptor was isolated from a woman aged 45-59 years in good health and CMV-seropositive.

The CDR3 sequence is CASSIQSNTGELFF. DNA of the CDR3: TGTGCCAGTAGTATCCAGTCTAACACCGGGGAGCTGTTTTTT. J is TRBJ2-2 and V is TRBV19; D unclear. Trimming pared 3 bases from V and 2 bases from J, leaving 7 bases between. Germline V gene data show CDR1 as LNHDA and CDR2 as SQIVND (reference sequence). This CDR3 region has 14 residues.